This TCR beta chain was sequenced in a study of identical twins. As concerns this clonotype: Its antigen remains unknown.

Findings and limits, study-wide: Those out-of-frame alpha sequences shared by twins showed an excess of low generation probability.

The CDR3 is made up of 14 amino acids. All of the donors were Caucasians in good health. TCRdb re-called the 5' RACE reads through MiXCR, storing one row per CDR3 protein. Among around 1.7 million distinct CDR3 sequences, 32% were seen once, and the ten largest hold approximately 0.25%. This clonotype originated in a newborn girl in good health. The genes are TRBV21-1 and TRBJ1-3; TRBD1 is the table's D call and was not checked against the DNA. TRBV21-1 is recorded as a pseudogene. The sequencing input was cord blood. Here the CDR3 reads CASKQGALGNTIYF. The CDR3 DNA sequence: TGTGCCAGCAAACAGGGGGCGCTTGGAAACACCATATATTTT.